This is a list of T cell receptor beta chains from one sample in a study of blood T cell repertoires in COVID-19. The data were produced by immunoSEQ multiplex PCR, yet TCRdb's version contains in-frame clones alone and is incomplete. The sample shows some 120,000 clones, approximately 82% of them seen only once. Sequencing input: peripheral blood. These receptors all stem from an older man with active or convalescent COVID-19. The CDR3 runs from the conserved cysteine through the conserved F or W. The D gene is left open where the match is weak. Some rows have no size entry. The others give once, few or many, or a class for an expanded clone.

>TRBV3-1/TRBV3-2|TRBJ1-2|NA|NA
CASSQAHLTYGYTF
TGTGCCAGCAGCCAAGCCCACCTAACCTATGGCTACACCTTC
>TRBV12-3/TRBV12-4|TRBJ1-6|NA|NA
CASSLSGSPLHF
TGTGCCAGCAGTTTAAGCGGATCACCCCTCCACTTT
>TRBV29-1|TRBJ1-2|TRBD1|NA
CSARDRDFYGYTF
TGCAGCGCCCGGGACAGGGACTTCTATGGCTACACCTTC
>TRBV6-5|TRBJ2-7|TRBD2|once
CASSSPGLAGYEQYF
TGTGCCAGCAGTTCCCCGGGACTAGCAGGTTACGAGCAGTACTTC
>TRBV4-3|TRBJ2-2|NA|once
CASSQDRLATGELFF
TGCGCCAGCAGCCAAGATAGGCTAGCAACCGGGGAGCTGTTTTTT
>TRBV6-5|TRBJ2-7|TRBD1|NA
CASSFGQGNSYEQYF
TGTGCCAGCAGTTTCGGACAGGGAAACTCCTACGAGCAGTACTTC
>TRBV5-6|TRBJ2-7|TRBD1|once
CASSFRWTGIYEQYF
TGTGCCAGCAGCTTTAGGTGGACAGGGATCTACGAGCAGTACTTC
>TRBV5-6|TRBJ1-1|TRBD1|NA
CASSPRDSYLNTEAFF
TGTGCCAGCAGCCCCCGGGACAGCTACTTGAACACTGAAGCTTTCTTT
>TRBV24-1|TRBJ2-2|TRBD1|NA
CATSDRGNTGELFF
TGTGCCACCAGTGACAGGGGGAATACCGGGGAGCTGTTTTTT
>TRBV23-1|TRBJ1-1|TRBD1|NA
CASSHLLLWGQGNTEAFF
TGCGCCAGCAGTCACCTCCTGTTGTGGGGACAGGGAAACACTGAAGCTTTCTTT
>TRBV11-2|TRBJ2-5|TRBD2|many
CASSLGGGAVQETQYF
TGTGCCAGCAGCTTAGGCGGGGGGGCAGTACAAGAGACCCAGTACTTC
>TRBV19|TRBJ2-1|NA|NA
CASRRQAGVRNEQFF
TGTGCCAGTAGAAGACAGGCGGGAGTGAGGAATGAGCAGTTCTTC
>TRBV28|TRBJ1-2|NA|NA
CASSSLAGYTF
TGTGCCAGCAGCTCTTTAGCTGGCTACACCTTC
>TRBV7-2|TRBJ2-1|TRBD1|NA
CASSVDRGLVNEQFF
TGTGCCAGCAGCGTAGACAGGGGGCTAGTCAATGAGCAGTTCTTC
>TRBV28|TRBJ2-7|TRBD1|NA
CASVEGDRASYEQYF
TGTGCCAGCGTCGAAGGGGACAGGGCCTCCTACGAGCAGTACTTC
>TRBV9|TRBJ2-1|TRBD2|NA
CASSVGAGGSAEQFF
TGTGCCAGCAGCGTGGGAGCGGGAGGATCTGCTGAGCAGTTCTTC
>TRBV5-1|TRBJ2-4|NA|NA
CASSLEATGNIQYF
TGCGCCAGCAGCTTGGAGGCGACGGGAAACATTCAGTACTTC
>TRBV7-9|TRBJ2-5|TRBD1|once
CASSHSGGWETQYF
TGTGCCAGCAGCCACTCAGGGGGCTGGGAGACCCAGTACTTC
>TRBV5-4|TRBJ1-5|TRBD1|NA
CASSSGTGIPNQPQHF
TGTGCCAGCAGCTCCGGGACAGGGATCCCCAATCAGCCCCAGCATTTT
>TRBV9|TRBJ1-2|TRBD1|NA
CASSARDRASGYTF
TGTGCCAGCAGCGCCCGGGACAGGGCGTCCGGCTACACCTTC
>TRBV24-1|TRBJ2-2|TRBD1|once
CATSDPGQGSRELFF
TGTGCCACCAGTGACCCAGGACAGGGGTCGAGGGAGCTGTTTTTT
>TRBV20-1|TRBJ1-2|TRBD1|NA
CSARTGGGYTF
TGCAGTGCTAGGACAGGGGGAGGCTACACCTTC
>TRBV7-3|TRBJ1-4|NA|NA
CASSRVGGEKLFF
TGTGCCAGCAGCCGGGTGGGCGGGGAAAAACTGTTTTTT
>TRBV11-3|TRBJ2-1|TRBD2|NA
CASSLAQLRTSPNEQFF
TGTGCCAGCAGCTTAGCACAGCTGAGGACTAGTCCCAATGAGCAGTTCTTC
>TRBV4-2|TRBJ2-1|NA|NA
CASSQVGGSSYNEQFF
TGTGCCAGCAGCCAAGTTGGGGGGAGCTCCTACAATGAGCAGTTCTTC
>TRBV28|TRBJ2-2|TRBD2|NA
CASSPPGRGYAGELFF
TGTGCCAGCAGTCCCCCTGGGAGGGGCTATGCCGGGGAGCTGTTTTTT
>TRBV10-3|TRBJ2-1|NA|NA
CAISEERGNEQFF
TGTGCCATCAGTGAGGAGAGGGGGAATGAGCAGTTCTTC
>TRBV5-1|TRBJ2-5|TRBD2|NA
CASSGGYGTRETQYF
TGCGCCAGCAGCGGGGGGTACGGGACTAGAGAGACCCAGTACTTC
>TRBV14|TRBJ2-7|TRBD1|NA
CASSPRAGGTYEQYF
TGTGCCAGCAGCCCGCGGGCAGGGGGCACGTACGAGCAGTACTTC
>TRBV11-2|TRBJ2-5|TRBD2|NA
CASSLDRGGGYF
TGTGCCAGCAGCTTAGATCGGGGCGGGGGGTACTTC
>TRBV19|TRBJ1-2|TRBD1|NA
CASSIGTGTGSYGYTF
TGTGCCAGTAGTATCGGAACCGGGACAGGGAGCTATGGCTACACCTTC
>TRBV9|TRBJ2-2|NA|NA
CASSVGTSPGANTGELFF
TGTGCCAGCAGCGTAGGTACTTCCCCGGGGGCGAACACCGGGGAGCTGTTTTTT
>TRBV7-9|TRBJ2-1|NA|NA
CASSESNEQFF
TGTGCCAGCAGCGAGAGTAATGAGCAGTTCTTC
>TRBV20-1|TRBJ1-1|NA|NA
CSASDPGGAFF
TGCAGTGCTAGTGACCCGGGTGGGGCTTTCTTT
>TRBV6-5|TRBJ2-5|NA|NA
CASIRTSEGTQYF
TGTGCCAGCATAAGAACAAGCGAGGGGACCCAGTACTTC
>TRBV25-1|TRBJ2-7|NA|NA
CASSEYGGNEQYF
TGTGCCAGCAGTGAATATGGGGGGAACGAGCAGTACTTC
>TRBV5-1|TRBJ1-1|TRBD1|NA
CASSPGTGNTEAFF
TGCGCCAGCAGCCCGGGGACAGGGAACACTGAAGCTTTCTTT
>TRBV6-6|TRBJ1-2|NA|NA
CASSYSTGGYGYTF
TGTGCCAGCAGTTACTCGACAGGAGGCTATGGCTACACCTTC
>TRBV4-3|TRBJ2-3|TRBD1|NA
CASSPGQNTDTQYF
TGCGCCAGCAGCCCGGGACAGAACACAGATACGCAGTATTTT
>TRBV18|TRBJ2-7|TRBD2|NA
CASSPGITSVYEQYF
TGTGCCAGCTCACCCGGCATAACTAGCGTCTACGAGCAGTACTTC
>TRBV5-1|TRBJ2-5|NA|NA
CASSSSQLETQYF
TGCGCCAGCAGCTCCTCCCAGTTGGAGACCCAGTACTTC
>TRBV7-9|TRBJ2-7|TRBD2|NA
CASSSQSGGANPYEQYF
TGTGCCAGCAGCTCCCAATCGGGGGGGGCCAATCCCTACGAGCAGTACTTC
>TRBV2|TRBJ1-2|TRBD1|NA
CASSEQGDYGYTF
TGTGCCAGCAGTGAGCAGGGGGACTATGGCTACACCTTC
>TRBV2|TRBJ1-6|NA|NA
CASSSDREGAGSPLHF
TGTGCCAGCAGTAGTGACCGAGAAGGGGCTGGGTCACCCCTCCACTTT
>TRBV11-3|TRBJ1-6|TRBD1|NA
CASSTRTGINSPLHF
TGTGCCAGCAGCACTAGGACAGGCATCAATTCACCCCTCCACTTT
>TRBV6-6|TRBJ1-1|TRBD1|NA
CASNTGVTNTEAFF
TGTGCCAGCAACACAGGGGTGACGAACACTGAAGCTTTCTTT
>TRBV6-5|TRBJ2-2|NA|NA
CASLRTLNTGELFF
TGTGCCAGCCTAAGGACACTGAACACCGGGGAGCTGTTTTTT
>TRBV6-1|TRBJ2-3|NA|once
CASSAVGGVADTQYF
TGTGCCAGCAGCGCAGTAGGGGGGGTCGCAGATACGCAGTATTTT
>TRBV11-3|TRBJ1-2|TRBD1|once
CASSLGPGGPRGYTF
TGTGCCAGCAGCTTAGGTCCAGGGGGGCCGCGCGGCTACACCTTC
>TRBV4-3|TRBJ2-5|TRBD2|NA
CASSPGGAKGTQYF
TGCGCCAGCAGCCCGGGGGGGGCCAAAGGGACTCAGTACTTC
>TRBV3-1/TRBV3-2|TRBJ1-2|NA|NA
CASSQSDYGYTF
TGTGCCAGCAGCCAGTCAGACTATGGCTACACCTTC
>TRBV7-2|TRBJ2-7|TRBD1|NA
CASSIVGTGGTYEQYF
TGTGCCAGCAGCATAGTTGGGACAGGGGGTACTTACGAGCAGTACTTC